The entry below gives a single T cell receptor beta chain sequence along with its context. It has no known antigen specificity. No much larger clonotype is one base removed from it; base qualities were not supplied. This entry comes from a study of cytomegalovirus exposure and HLA in healthy donors (dated by TCRdb to the late 2010s). As for the study more broadly: An earlier analysis of some 600 of the donors reported around 280 Gb of sequence data and around 100 million unique TCR beta sequences obtained from some 170 million T cells. Because of strong linkage in the cohort, roughly five DR-DQ haplotypes were treated as single units for association and clustering. All discovery cohort repertoires had been generated using a single sequencing platform. Typing coverage differed by locus: A, B, C, DRB1 and DQB1 were typed in about 620-630 donors, DQA1 in about 500, DPA1 in 600 to 610, and DPB1 in 450 to 480. The study was designed to test whether signatures of past pathogen exposure could be identified by cataloging public T cell receptors. Both class I and class II loci were covered by HLA typing, at four-digit resolution. The study used immunosequencing to profile the T cell repertoires of around 600 subjects and linked those repertoires to cytomegalovirus serostatus. In a later analysis, previously published TCR beta repertoires from roughly 710 donors were re-analyzed and high-resolution HLA genotyping was added so that TCR occurrence patterns could be studied. Besides the first cohort of hundreds of subjects, a separate validation cohort made up of roughly 120 different subjects was used. Donor age, sex, ethnicity and CMV serostatus were compiled together with the repertoire data. To predict cytomegalovirus infection status, the study brought together high-throughput TCR immunosequencing, statistical association of individual TCRs with disease status, and machine learning. Rather than using new phenotypic data, the later analysis identified candidate immune exposures from TCR beta sequences and from how often those sequences occurred across donors. In an earlier analysis of 587 of the donors, high-throughput TCR beta sequencing was used to judge whether each TCR beta V gene segment behaved as functional or pseudogenic. Among roughly 400 genotyped donors of the cohort, an average of around 250,000 unique TCR beta nucleotide sequences was sequenced per donor, of which roughly 17% were non-productive. Among the approximately 400 genotyped donors, around 81% belonged to the genetic ancestry cluster associated with self-reported Caucasian donors. Approximately 310 gigabases of sequencing data and tens of millions of unique TCR sequences were included in an early release covering about 700 HLA-typed donors. A later genetic analysis used genome-wide SNP genotypes for about 60% of the 666 donors, treating that subset as a discovery cohort. What the authors observed across the whole study: The study listed over 150 TCR beta chains as associated with cytomegalovirus. Correlated functional status among segregating V segments might be attributable to linkage disequilibrium, but an unknown experimental factor could not be ruled out. According to a later genetic analysis, donors in an Asian-associated ancestry cluster had fewer N-insertions in productive TCRs than the approximately 650-donor mean. In a later analysis, several top co-occurrence clusters were reported to appear linked to parvovirus B19, influenza, CMV and Epstein-Barr virus. CMV serostatus was the only immune exposure information available for the cohort. Only TCR beta chains were sequenced in this cohort, and the absence of alpha or paired-chain data limited detectable features. Presence/absence analyses assumed roughly uniform sequencing depth across donors, an assumption that may not hold. Because HLA typing was missing for some donors at each locus, association tests included only the typed subset. Most TCR sequences were seen in very few donors, while some public TCRs were found in many individuals. In a later genetic analysis, a missense DCLRE1C variant was associated with V-gene and J-gene trimming of TCR beta chains, and the association was replicated in an independent cohort. Some IMGT-functional V segments, including TRBV6-2 and TRBV6-3, could not be distinguished by the 87-base-pair reads and were therefore excluded. When HLA alleles, especially DR and DQ, strongly co-occurred, TCR associations were difficult to assign to individual alleles. Because counts were too low, 15 to 20 rarely observed V segments, including chromosome 9 orphons, were excluded from the earlier analysis of roughly 580 of the donors. In a later analysis, some 18,000 TCR beta sequences were associated with specific HLA alleles at a false discovery rate of 0.05. According to a later analysis, TCR association rates differed among HLA loci, with DRB1 alleles showing the most associated TCRs and HLA-C alleles showing the fewest. A later analysis found that most CMV-associated TCR beta chains appeared HLA-restricted, with HLA associations seemingly driven largely by CMV exposure. It was suggested by the authors that the approach could potentially be generalized to other disease states and immunological phenotypes. In an earlier analysis of more than 450 of the donors, most TCR beta V segments were observed in productive rearrangements about 90% or about 30% of the time, broadly matching IMGT annotations. A group of highly shared sequence variants was considered likely to be a technical artifact of the sequencing pipeline. In a later analysis, HLA-associated TCR beta chains showed more clonal expansion and lower generation probabilities than non-associated chains that were equally common. In vitro tests confirmed that a few of the cytomegalovirus-associated TCR beta chains recognize cytomegalovirus antigens. The classifier was reported to diagnose cytomegalovirus status with high specificity and sensitivity in both the original and validation cohorts. A further reported finding was that TCR beta sequences accurately predicted the HLA-A and HLA-B alleles for most subjects in the first cohort.

Library method: the immunoSEQ multiplex PCR assay. For the multiplex PCR, a mixture combining 60 forward primers for TCR Vbeta segments and 13 reverse primers for TCR Jbeta segments was used. Amplification of the CDR3 region of rearranged TCR beta genes was performed with a multiplex PCR assay on genomic DNA. Amplified TCR beta libraries were sequenced as 87-base-pair reads on the Illumina HiSeq System. The original methods were these. A later analysis tallied some 79 million unique TCR beta chains across the 666 repertoires, and about 12 million of those chains were shared by two or more donors. Raw reads were error-corrected and collapsed into unique sequences by a nearest-neighbor algorithm in which closely related sequences were merged to remove PCR and sequencing errors. Alignment of CDR3 sequences to IMGT reference sequences was used to assign V, D and J gene segments. For a sequence to be retained, a match of at least six nucleotides to both a V gene segment and a J gene segment was required. A rearrangement was called productive if the CDR3 had no stop codons and remained in frame with V and J, and every other rearrangement was called non-productive. Following IMGT convention, CDR3 was defined as the stretch from the second conserved V-encoded cysteine to the conserved J-encoded phenylalanine. The earlier analysis of 550 to 650 of the donors excluded any sequence lacking an unambiguous match to a single V gene segment. An earlier analysis of 550 to 650 of the donors classified V segments as functional when productive rearrangements were above 56.7% and as segregating when the standard deviation between donors was above 5%. A statistical classification framework was built to diagnose cytomegalovirus status from the catalog of TCR beta chain sequences. A later analysis assigned V and J genes by comparing TCR nucleotide sequences with IMGT/GENE-DB human TR gene sequences. In a later analysis, CDR3 sequences and most-parsimonious VDJ recombination scenarios were assigned using the TCRdist pipeline. In a later analysis, every TCR beta chain was defined by the combination of its CDR3 amino acid sequence and its V-gene family, and reads without a unique V-gene family were dropped. A later analysis removed roughly 590 highly shared, low-generation-probability nucleotide sequences to deal with suspected cross-contamination and a sequencing artifact. In a later analysis, a clonal expansion index for each public chain was calculated from normalized within-repertoire ranks of inferred template counts. A later analysis computed generation probabilities with a VDJ recombination model fitted to out-of-frame rearrangements, and checked the results against IGoR. A later analysis scored TCR-TCR, TCR-HLA and TCR-CMV co-occurrence with hypergeometric tests, applying a repertoire-size bias correction to TCR pairs. A later analysis estimated false discovery rates by permuting HLA or CMV assignments 20 times. A later analysis grouped co-occurring TCRs with DBSCAN, adding TCRdist sequence similarity when clustering within HLA-allele-positive subsets. Repertoires with fewer than 30,000 or more than 120,000 public chains were left out of co-occurrence clustering, as were four to six repertoires with anomalous nucleotide sharing. Drawn from immuneACCESS, this table holds only the in-frame rearrangements with V and J called that TCRdb kept. Clones are partly lost; checked studies trace under half to an unresolved V gene and leave the rest unexplained. That table gives V, J and clone size, and the DNA gave D and trimming. The sample table holds roughly 230,000 clones, of which around 90% were seen once. The ten largest clones capture 1.5% to 2% of the sample.

The cohort consisted of 666 healthy bone marrow donors. Cohort members were all nominally healthy when sampled, although unrecorded immune exposures were likely present. The donor was CMV seronegative and was included in the group of hundreds of seronegative cohort members. A peripheral blood sample was provided by each donor, and peripheral blood mononuclear cells were used for TCR beta sequencing. The Qiagen DNeasy Blood Extraction Kit was used to extract genomic DNA from the blood cell samples. The CDR1 and CDR2 encoded by the germline V gene (reference sequence) are MNHEY and SMNVEV. The CDR3 has 15 amino acids, counting the end cysteine and phenylalanine. Of the read, only the CDR3 DNA is kept; its 45 bases are in frame from base 1. Trimming at the junction amounts to 3 bases on V and 7 bases on J, and the germline ends lie 17 bases apart.

Material for sequencing was PBMCs. The clonotype originates from a girl under 10 years old in good health and CMV-seronegative. The sequence links TRBV27 to TRBJ2-3; a tentative D match to TRBD1 spans 5 bases. For the CDR3, the sequence is CASSFEYRGHYTQYF. In nucleotides, the sequence is TGTGCCAGCAGTTTCGAGTATAGGGGTCACTATACGCAGTATTTT.